This TCR beta chain was captured in a study of T cells after posttransplantation cyclophosphamide. Study-level points and caveats: Skin or GI-infiltrating T cells shared few TRB sequences with blood. After PTCy, TRB diversity resembled that of CNI/methotrexate controls. Later post-transplant blood repertoires were often dominated by donor CD8+ memory clones.

This clone was seen many times. What it binds is not known. With 2 bases removed from V and 2 bases from J, the gap between germline ends came to 10 bases. CDR1 is MGHDK and CDR2 is SYGVNS in the germline V gene. CDR3 size: 15 residues. On the day of bone marrow donation, the related graft donor provided peripheral blood. TCRdb keeps only in-frame clones here, not all; method: immunoSEQ multiplex PCR. There are tens of thousands of clones in the sample, none observed a single time. Sequencing input: PBMCs. The chain is built from TRBV25-1 and TRBJ1-3; D ambiguous. This TCR derives from a man aged 50-60 years in good health, CMV-negative, and a related stem cell transplant donor. CDR3 protein: CASSEIGGPGNTIYF. The CDR3 nucleotides are TGTGCCAGCAGTGAAATCGGAGGGCCTGGAAACACCATATATTTT.